This T cell receptor beta chain derives from a study of Ad26.COV2.S vaccination and SARS-CoV-2 variants. Overall study results and limits: It was vaccine recipients, not placebo recipients, who had the higher spike-specific TCR breadth.

On this clone: The antigen is not known.

The CDR3 extends over 12 amino acids. Per the germline V gene, CDR1 is SGHRS and CDR2 is YFSETQ. V lost 5 bases, J lost 3 bases, and 9 bases lay in between. Produced via immunoSEQ multiplex PCR; TCRdb's table is partial and in-frame only. The sample consists of roughly 400,000 clones, 70% to 90% of them appearing once. The treatment here: some 20 received Ad26.COV2.S at low or high dose, single or two shots; about 5 received placebo; per-sample allocation not given. Sampling was done on day 63 after the first vaccine or placebo injection. The chain uses TRBV5-1 and TRBJ2-7; D not resolved. The TCR sequence derives from a person aged 18 to 59 who received the Ad26.COV2.S COVID-19 vaccine or a placebo. Sequencing was performed on peripheral blood, taken in a trial of Ad26.COV2.S vaccine versus placebo. This CDR3 reads CASRADNYEQYF. The CDR3 coding sequence is TGCGCCAGCAGAGCCGACAACTACGAGCAGTACTTC.